Presented here are 3 T cell receptor beta chains from one specimen sequenced in a study of blood T cells in healthy people across ages. Sample-barcoded 5' priming and a J-beta primer mix drove a second PCR of about 6 to 12 cycles. TCRdb used MiXCR to reprocess the 5' RACE reads, holding one entry per CDR3 protein. The sample has over 700,000 distinct CDR3 sequences, 20% to 25% seen once; the top ten hold roughly 9%. This same sample was also taken into another study, of T cells of mothers and their children.

The sample consisted of blood. Every receptor here comes from a boy between 10 and 17 years old in good health.

This clonotype occurred a few times. The chain couples TRBV27 to TRBJ2-7; 7 bases agree with TRBD1. This CDR3 comprises 17 residues. J lost 2 bases, V lost 5 bases, and 15 bases had no gene match. CDR1 and CDR2 (germline): MNHEY, SMNVEV (reference sequence). Here the CDR3 DNA reads TGTGCCAGCAGTCCCCAGTCTGAGACAGGGTTCGCCTACGAGCAGTACTTC. This translates into CASSPQSETGFAYEQYF.

Only a few counts were recorded for this clonotype. V and J are TRBV28 and TRBJ1-2; the D gene is possibly TRBD1 (5 bases). The CDR3 runs to 13 residues. Trimming left V 6 bases short and J 4 bases short, with 12 bases between. The germline V gene has CDR1 MDHEN and CDR2 SYDVKM. CDR3 protein: CASRSVDSYGYTF. DNA of the CDR3: TGTGCCAGCAGATCTGTAGACAGCTATGGCTACACCTTC.

The chain has TRBV7-6 and TRBJ2-5; D call uncertain. The CDR3 length is 15 residues. Germline CDR1 SGHVS, CDR2 FNYEAQ. V shed 5 bases and J shed 0 bases, with 13 bases lying between them. The CDR3 is CASSEVLTNQETQYF. The CDR3, as DNA: TGTGCCAGCAGCGAGGTATTAACCAACCAAGAGACCCAGTACTTC.